This T cell receptor beta chain was profiled in a study of a mutant IDH1 vaccine in newly diagnosed glioma. Overall study: Patients, over weeks 1, 3, 5, 7, 11, 15, 19 and 23, received a total of eight vaccinations. Following radiotherapy alone, or alongside temozolomide cycles, vaccination was started after an interval of 4-6 weeks. Radiotherapy, temozolomide, or both had been given previously, and both were given to most.

Notes on this clone: Its target is unknown.

J gave up 0 bases and V 1 base, and 5 bases lay outside the gene matches. Germline-derived CDR1 and CDR2 are ENHRY and SYGVKD. This CDR3 has 19 residues. Assay used: immunoSEQ multiplex PCR; TCRdb lists only in-frame clones, some missing. The table records about 38,000 clones, around 78% of them present only once. Specified time point: week 5, during vaccination. What each vaccine dose contained was 300 ug of mutant IDH1 20-mer peptide, accompanied by topical imiquimod. The donor cohort comprised cases of new WHO grade 3 or 4 IDH1-mutant, ATRX-lost astrocytoma. The specimen comprised PBMCs, sampled from a glioma patient whose treatment included an IDH1 peptide vaccine. The clonotype was recovered from a man aged 40-55 years with glioma. V gene TRBV10-3 combines with J gene TRBJ2-6, with 11 bases fitting TRBD2. CDR3 protein: CAISELTSGVPSGANVLTF. In nucleotides, the CDR3 is TGTGCCATCAGTGAGTTGACTAGCGGGGTCCCCTCTGGGGCCAACGTCCTGACTTTC.